The subject of this entry is one TCR beta chain. Its antigen is still unknown. Within one base of it there is no much larger clone, and no base qualities were kept. The data originate from a study of identical twins (TCRdb year 2016). As for the study more broadly: To test whether fetal clonotypes persist, this study deep-sequenced TCR alpha and beta repertoires from monozygotic twins, from unrelated adults of various ages, and from cord blood. Replicate twin experiments were performed at different times using different library preparation protocols to rule out contamination. What the authors observed across the whole study: Conclusions relied on cross-sectional statistical analysis, since the same donors could not be followed over many years. Invariant T cells such as MAIT and iNKT could partly confound zero-insertion analyses, though diverse VJ usage argued against this for most clonotypes. The excess sharing between twins in beta out-of-frame sequences was weaker because fewer shared sequences reduced the signal-to-noise ratio. Out-of-frame TCR alpha sharing in monozygotic twins was systematically underestimated by recombination models, whereas sharing between unrelated individuals was in agreement with the recombination models. Compared with coincidental sharing between unrelated individuals, an excess of low generation-probability sequences was observed among out-of-frame TCR alpha sequences shared between twins. Abundant cord blood beta clonotypes carried fewer insertions; young adult naive repertoires showed a weaker similar trend, while memory repertoires showed none.

Only healthy Caucasian donors were included. The method behind the library was 5' RACE. Sequencing used an Illumina HiSeq 2000. Template switching introduced a universal primer binding site; the final cDNA contained a unique molecular identifier, enabling accurate counting of TCR cDNA molecules. Specific primers in the conserved constant-segment region were used to synthesize first-strand cDNA for the TCR alpha and beta chains. Each cDNA library was double barcoded, with a SMART-Mk sample barcode plus Illumina barcodes, to control for contamination. TruSeq adapter sequences, together with Illumina sample barcodes, were added in two successive PCR steps. The Illumina HiSeq platform was used with custom primers to sequence TCR alpha and beta cDNA libraries. The published analysis was carried out like this. Raw reads were processed with MiGEC to extract unique molecular identifiers, and MiXCR was used to determine CDR3 positions. Recombination models were inferred per individual with the repgenHMM and IGoR tools using an EM algorithm. Shared clonotypes were analyzed with the tcR package in R, and sharing was normalized by the product of cloneset sizes. Out-of-frame nonproductive sequences were analyzed to study raw recombination free of thymic and clonal selection effects. TCRdb reanalyzed the raw reads on its own, using fastp at Q25 for trimming and MiXCR for clone calling, and kept in-frame beta chains. Each CDR3 protein appears once, grouped with its most common genes and DNA. The authors' filters were not applied to this entry. The sample table contains 1.5 million to 2 million distinct CDR3 sequences; only one count was recorded for around a third of them. The ten top clones hold over 0.25% of the sample.

Deletion took 0 bases off V and 5 bases off J, with a span of 9 bases between the germline ends. The germline V gene provides CDR1 SGHRS and CDR2 YFSETQ. Taken from cysteine to phenylalanine, the CDR3 has 14 residues. This entry keeps only the CDR3 DNA: 42 bases, framed from base 1. The receptor was isolated from a newborn girl in good health. The rearrangement combines TRBV5-1 with TRBJ2-1; TRBD2 is perhaps the D gene, given 5 matching bases. The sequencing sample was made of cord blood. The base sequence is TGCGCCAGCAGCTTGGCGGAGGCCCACAATGAGCAGTTCTTC. The translation is CASSLAEAHNEQFF.